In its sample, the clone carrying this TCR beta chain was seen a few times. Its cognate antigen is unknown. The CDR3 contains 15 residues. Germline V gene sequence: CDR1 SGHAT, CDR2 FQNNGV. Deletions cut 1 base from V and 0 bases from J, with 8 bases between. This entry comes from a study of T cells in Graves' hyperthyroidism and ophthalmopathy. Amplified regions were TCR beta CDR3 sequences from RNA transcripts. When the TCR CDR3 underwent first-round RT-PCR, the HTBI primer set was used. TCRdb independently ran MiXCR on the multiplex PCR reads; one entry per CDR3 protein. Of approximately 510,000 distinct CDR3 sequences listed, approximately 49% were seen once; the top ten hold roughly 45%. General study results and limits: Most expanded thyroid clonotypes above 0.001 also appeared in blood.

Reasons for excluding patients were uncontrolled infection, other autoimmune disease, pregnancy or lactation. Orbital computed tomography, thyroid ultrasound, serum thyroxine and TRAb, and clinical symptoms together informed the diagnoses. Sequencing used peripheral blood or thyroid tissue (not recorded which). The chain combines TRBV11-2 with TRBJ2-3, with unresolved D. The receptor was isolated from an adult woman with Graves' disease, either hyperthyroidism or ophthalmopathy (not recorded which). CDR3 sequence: CASSLGLLSTDTQYF. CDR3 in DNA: TGTGCCAGCAGCTTAGGACTCCTTAGCACAGATACGCAGTATTTT.